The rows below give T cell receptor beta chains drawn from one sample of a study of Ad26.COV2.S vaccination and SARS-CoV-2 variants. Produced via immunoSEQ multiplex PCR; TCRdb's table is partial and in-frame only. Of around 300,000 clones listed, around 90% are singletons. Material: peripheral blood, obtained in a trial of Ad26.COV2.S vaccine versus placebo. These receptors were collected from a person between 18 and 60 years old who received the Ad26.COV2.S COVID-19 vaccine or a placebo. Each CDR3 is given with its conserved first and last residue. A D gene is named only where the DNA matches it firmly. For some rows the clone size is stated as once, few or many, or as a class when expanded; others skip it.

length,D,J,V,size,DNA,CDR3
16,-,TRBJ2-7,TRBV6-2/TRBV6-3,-,TGTGCCAGCAGCAGAACGGCGGGCAGTAGGGCCTACGAGCAGTACTTC,CASSRTAGSRAYEQYF
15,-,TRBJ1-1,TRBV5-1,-,TGCGCCAGCAGCGGGGTTTCTCCCCAGGACACTGAAGCTTTCTTT,CASSGVSPQDTEAFF
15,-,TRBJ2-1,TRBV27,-,TGTGCCAGCAGTTTAATACAGGGCCCCTACAATGAGCAGTTCTTC,CASSLIQGPYNEQFF
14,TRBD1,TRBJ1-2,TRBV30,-,TGTGCCTGGAGTAGACAGGGGGGAGTCTATGGCTACACCTTC,CAWSRQGGVYGYTF
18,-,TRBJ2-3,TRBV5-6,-,TGTGCCAGCAGCTTGTGGGCGGGCGGGGATACTAGCACAGATACGCAGTATTTT,CASSLWAGGDTSTDTQYF
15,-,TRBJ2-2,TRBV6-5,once,TGTGCCAGCAGTTACCGGGACCTTTACACCGGGGAGCTGTTTTTT,CASSYRDLYTGELFF
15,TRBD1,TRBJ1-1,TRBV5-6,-,TGTGCCAGCAGCTGGACGACAGGGTACGGGGTTGAAGCTTTCTTT,CASSWTTGYGVEAFF
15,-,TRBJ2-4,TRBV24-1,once,TGTGCCACCAGTGATTTTCGGCTCCCCCAAAACATTCAGTACTTC,CATSDFRLPQNIQYF
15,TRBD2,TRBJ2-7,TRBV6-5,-,TGTGCCAGCAGGACTAGCGGGGGTAATGGGCTCGAGCAGTACTTC,CASRTSGGNGLEQYF
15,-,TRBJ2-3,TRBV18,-,TGTGCCAGCTCACCCGCAGGCGGGGGCACAGATACGCAGTATTTT,CASSPAGGGTDTQYF
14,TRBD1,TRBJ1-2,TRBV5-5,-,TGTGCCAGCAGGGCGGACAGGGGGCTGAAAGGCTACACCTTC,CASRADRGLKGYTF
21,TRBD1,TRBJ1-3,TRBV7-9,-,TGTGCCAGCAGCAACGGCGCGGGACAGGGGCGGACTCACCAATCTGGAAACACCATATATTTT,CASSNGAGQGRTHQSGNTIYF
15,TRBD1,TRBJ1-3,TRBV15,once,TGTGCCACCAGCATCGACAGGGCCTCTGGAAACACCATATATTTT,CATSIDRASGNTIYF
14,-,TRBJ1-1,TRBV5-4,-,TGTGCCAGCAGCGCTACCGGGCGGAACACTGAAGCTTTCTTT,CASSATGRNTEAFF
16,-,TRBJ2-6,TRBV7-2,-,TGTGCCAGCAGCTTAGGACGGTACTCTGGGGCCAACGTCCTGACTTTC,CASSLGRYSGANVLTF
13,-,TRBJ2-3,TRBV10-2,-,TGCGCCAGCAGATTGGGCCCGACAGATACGCAGTATTTT,CASRLGPTDTQYF